This record concerns one TCR beta chain sequence. Its target is not known. Isolated RNA was reverse transcribed into cDNA used as the sequencing template. TCRdb's copy holds only in-frame clones and misses some; the assay was immunoSEQ multiplex PCR. The table shows about 270,000 clones, with about 60% occurring only once. Germline V gene lookup returns CDR1 MNHNY and CDR2 SVGAGI (reference sequence). This CDR3 region has 12 residues. Between the trimmed V and J ends, which lost 8 bases and 5 bases, there was a span of 12 bases. The source of the sample is a study of CD8+ T cells in alopecia areata. Study-level points and caveats: While tofacitinib was given, many expanded lesional clones persisted in scalp and blood. TCR sharing across patients was less clear than in mice, possibly HLA-related. Sequencing of scalp samples also captures resident alphabeta T cells of normal skin.

Treatment meaning: oral pan-JAK inhibitor, 5-10 mg twice daily. The chain employs TRBV6-6 and TRBJ2-5, with D possibly TRBD2 on 5 matching bases. The sequence came from a human donor with alopecia areata. The source was CD4+ T cells sorted from blood, collected between weeks 51 and 54, from a patient treated with tofacitinib. CDR3 sequence reads: CASVGEQETQYF. DNA for the CDR3: TGTGCCAGCGTCGGGGAGCAGGAGACCCAGTACTTC.